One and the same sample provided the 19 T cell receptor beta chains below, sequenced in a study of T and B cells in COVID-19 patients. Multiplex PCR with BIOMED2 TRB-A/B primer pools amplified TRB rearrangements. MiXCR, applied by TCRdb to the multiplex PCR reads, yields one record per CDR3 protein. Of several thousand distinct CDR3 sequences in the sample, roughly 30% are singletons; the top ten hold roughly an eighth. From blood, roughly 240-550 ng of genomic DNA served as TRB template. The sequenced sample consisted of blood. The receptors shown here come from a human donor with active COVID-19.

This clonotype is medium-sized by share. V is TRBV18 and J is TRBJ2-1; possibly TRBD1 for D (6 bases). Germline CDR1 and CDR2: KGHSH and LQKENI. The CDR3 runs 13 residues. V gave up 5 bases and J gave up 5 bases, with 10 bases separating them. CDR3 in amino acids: CASSAGQNNEQFF. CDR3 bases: TGTGCCAGCTCAGCAGGACAGAACAATGAGCAGTTCTTC.

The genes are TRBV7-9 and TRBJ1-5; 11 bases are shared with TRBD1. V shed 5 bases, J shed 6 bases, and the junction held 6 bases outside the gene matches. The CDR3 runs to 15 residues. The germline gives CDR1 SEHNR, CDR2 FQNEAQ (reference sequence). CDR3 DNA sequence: TGTGCCAGCAGCCCGGACAGGGGGCGCGGTCAGCCCCAGCATTTT. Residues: CASSPDRGRGQPQHF.

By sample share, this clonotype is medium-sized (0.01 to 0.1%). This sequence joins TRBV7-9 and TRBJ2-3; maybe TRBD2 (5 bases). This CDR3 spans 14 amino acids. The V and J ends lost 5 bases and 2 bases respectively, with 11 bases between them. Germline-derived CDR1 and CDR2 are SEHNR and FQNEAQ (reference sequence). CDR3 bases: TGTGCCAGCAGCAATGAAGGACTCACAGATACGCAGTATTTT. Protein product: CASSNEGLTDTQYF.

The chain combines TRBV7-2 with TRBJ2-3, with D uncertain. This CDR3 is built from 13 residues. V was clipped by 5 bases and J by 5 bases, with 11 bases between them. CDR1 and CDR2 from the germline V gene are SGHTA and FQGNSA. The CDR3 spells CASSPQVLDTQYF. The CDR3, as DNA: TGTGCCAGCAGCCCCCAAGTGTTAGATACGCAGTATTTT.

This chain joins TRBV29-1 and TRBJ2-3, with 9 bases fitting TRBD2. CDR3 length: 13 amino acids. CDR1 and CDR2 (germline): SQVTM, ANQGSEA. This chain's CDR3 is CSAASGAPEGQYF. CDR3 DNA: TGCAGTGCTGCTAGCGGGGCCCCAGAGGGGCAGTATTTT.

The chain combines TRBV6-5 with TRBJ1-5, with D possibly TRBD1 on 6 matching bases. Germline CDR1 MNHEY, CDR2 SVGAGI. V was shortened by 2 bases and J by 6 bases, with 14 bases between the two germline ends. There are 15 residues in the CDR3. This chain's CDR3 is CASSYRGAPGQPQHF. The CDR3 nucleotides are TGTGCCAGCAGTTACAGGGGGGCGCCTGGTCAGCCCCAGCATTTT.

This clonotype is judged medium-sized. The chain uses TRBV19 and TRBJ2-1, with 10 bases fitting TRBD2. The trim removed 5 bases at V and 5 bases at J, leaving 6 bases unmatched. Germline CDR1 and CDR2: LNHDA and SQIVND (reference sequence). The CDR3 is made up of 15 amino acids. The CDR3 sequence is CASSSLTSGNNEQFF. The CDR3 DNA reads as TGTGCCAGTAGTTCACTTACTAGCGGGAACAATGAGCAGTTCTTC. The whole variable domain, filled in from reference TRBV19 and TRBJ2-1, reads DGGITQSPKYLFRKEGQNVTLSCEQNLNHDAMYWYRQDPGQGLRLIYYSQIVNDFQKGDIAEGYSVSREKKESFPLTVTSAQKNPTAFYLCASSSLTSGNNEQFFGPGTRLTVL.

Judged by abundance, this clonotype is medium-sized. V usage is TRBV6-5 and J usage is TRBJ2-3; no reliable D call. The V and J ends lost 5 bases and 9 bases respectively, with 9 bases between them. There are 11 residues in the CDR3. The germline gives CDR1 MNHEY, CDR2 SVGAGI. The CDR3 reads CASSEGLTQYF. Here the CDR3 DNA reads TGTGCCAGCAGTGAAGGGTTGACGCAGTATTTT.

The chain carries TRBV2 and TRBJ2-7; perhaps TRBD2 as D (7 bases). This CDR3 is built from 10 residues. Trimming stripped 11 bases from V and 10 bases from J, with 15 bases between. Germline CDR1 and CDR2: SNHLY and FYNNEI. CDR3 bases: TGTGCCTCGGGGGGCACCCTCCAGTACTTC. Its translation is CASGGTLQYF.

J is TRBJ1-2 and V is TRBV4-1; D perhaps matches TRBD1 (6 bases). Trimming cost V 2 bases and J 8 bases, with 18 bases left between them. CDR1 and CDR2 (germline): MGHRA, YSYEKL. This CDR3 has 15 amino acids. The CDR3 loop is CASSQITGLLRGYTF. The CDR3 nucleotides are TGCGCCAGCAGCCAAATTACAGGGTTACTAAGAGGCTACACCTTC.

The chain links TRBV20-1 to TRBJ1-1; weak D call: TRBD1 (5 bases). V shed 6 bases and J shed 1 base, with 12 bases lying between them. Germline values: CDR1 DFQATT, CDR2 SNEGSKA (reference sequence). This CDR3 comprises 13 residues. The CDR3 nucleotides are TGCAGTGCCCATCCAGGGACGAACACTGAAGCTTTCTTT. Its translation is CSAHPGTNTEAFF.

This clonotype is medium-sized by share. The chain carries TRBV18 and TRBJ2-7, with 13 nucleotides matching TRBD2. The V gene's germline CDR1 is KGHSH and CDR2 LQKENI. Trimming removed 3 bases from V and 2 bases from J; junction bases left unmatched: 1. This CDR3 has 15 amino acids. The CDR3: CASSPGTSGTYEQYF. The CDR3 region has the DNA TGTGCCAGCTCACCCGGGACTAGCGGGACCTACGAGCAGTACTTC.

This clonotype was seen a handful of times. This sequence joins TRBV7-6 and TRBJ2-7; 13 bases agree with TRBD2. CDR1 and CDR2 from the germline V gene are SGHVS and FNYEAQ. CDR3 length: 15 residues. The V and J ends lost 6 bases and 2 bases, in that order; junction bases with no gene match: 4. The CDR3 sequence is CASRRTSGGTYEQYF. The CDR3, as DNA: TGTGCCAGCAGGAGGACTAGCGGGGGAACCTACGAGCAGTACTTC.

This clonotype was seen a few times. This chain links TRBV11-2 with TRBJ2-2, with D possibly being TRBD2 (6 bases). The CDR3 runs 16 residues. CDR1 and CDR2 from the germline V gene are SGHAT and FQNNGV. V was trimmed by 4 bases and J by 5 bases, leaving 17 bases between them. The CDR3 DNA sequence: TGTGCCAGCAGCTCGATTGGCGGGACCTTGACCGGGGAGCTGTTTTTT. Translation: CASSSIGGTLTGELFF.

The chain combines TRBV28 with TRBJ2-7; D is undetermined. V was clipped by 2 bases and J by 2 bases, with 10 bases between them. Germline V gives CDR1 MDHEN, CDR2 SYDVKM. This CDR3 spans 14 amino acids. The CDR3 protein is CASSLEGPPYEQYF. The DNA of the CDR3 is TGTGCCAGCAGTTTAGAAGGACCGCCCTACGAGCAGTACTTC.

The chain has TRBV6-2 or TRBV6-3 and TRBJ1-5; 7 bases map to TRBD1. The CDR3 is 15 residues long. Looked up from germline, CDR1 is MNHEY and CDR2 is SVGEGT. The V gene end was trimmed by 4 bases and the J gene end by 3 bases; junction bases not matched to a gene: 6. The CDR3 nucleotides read TGTGCCAGCAGTTCTGACAGGGACCTCAATCAGCCCCAGCATTTT. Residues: CASSSDRDLNQPQHF.

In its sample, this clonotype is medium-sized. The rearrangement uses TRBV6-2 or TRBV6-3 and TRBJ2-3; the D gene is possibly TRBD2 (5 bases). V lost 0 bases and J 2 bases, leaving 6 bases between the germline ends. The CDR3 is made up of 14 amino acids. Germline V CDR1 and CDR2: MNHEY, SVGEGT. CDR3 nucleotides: TGTGCCAGCAGTTACTCAGCGGTCACAGATACGCAGTATTTT. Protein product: CASSYSAVTDTQYF.

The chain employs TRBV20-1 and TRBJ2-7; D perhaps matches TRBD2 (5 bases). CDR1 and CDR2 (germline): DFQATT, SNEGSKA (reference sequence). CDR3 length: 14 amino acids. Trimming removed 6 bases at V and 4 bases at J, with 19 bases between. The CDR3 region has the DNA TGCAGTGCCGTGGTGGTGGGCAGGACTTACGAGCAGTACTTC. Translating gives CSAVVVGRTYEQYF.

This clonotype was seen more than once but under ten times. The CDR3 DNA reads TGTGCCAGCAGTTACTCTGTATCCGGGACAGGGGGGCAGCCCCAGCATTTT. Translating gives CASSYSVSGTGGQPQHF. V gene TRBV6-2 or TRBV6-3 combines with J gene TRBJ1-5; 11 bases are shared with TRBD1. This CDR3 has 17 residues. Germline V CDR1 and CDR2: MNHEY, SVGEGT. V shed 0 bases and J 7 bases; nucleotides not matched to a gene: 8.